This note documents a single T cell receptor beta chain sequence. This sample is drawn from a study of blood T cell repertoires in COVID-19. About the research overall: Spain, Italy and the United States supplied samples that represented acute and convalescent COVID-19.

CDR1 and CDR2 from the germline V gene are LNHDA and SQIVND (reference sequence). V lost 5 bases and J 2 bases, leaving 19 bases between the germline ends. The CDR3 loop spans 17 amino acids. In the source study's methods: By means of reference gene primer amplification, nucleated cell counts were estimated. Data came from immunoSEQ multiplex PCR; TCRdb stores just in-frame clones and leaves some out. V and J calls and clone size come straight from that table; D and trimming were deduced from the DNA. The data contain approximately 150,000 clones, around 87% of them singletons. The sample was peripheral blood. The chain has TRBV19 and TRBJ1-3, with D maybe TRBD1 (6 bases). The clonotype was recovered from a woman in her forties or fifties with active or convalescent COVID-19. The CDR3 DNA reads as TGTGCCAGTAGTCGAACATATGACAGGCCTCCTGGAAACACCATATATTTT. Its translation: CASSRTYDRPPGNTIYF. Filled out from reference TRBV19 and TRBJ1-3, the complete variable domain reads DGGITQSPKYLFRKEGQNVTLSCEQNLNHDAMYWYRQDPGQGLRLIYYSQIVNDFQKGDIAEGYSVSREKKESFPLTVTSAQKNPTAFYLCASSRTYDRPPGNTIYFGEGSWLTVV.